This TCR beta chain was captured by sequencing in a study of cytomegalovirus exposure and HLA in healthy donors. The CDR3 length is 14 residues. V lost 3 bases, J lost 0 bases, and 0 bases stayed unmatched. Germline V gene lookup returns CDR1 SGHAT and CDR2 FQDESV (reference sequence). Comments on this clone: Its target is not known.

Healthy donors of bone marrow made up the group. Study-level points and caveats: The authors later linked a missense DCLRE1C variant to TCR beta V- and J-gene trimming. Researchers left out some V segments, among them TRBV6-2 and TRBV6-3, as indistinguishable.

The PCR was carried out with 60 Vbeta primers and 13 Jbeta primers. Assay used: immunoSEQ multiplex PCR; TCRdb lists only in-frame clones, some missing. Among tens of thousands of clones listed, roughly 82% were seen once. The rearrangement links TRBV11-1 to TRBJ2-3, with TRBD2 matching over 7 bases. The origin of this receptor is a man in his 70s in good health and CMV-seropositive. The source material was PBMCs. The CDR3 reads CASSFSGSTDTQYF. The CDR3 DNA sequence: TGTGCCAGCAGCTTTAGCGGGAGCACAGATACGCAGTATTTT.